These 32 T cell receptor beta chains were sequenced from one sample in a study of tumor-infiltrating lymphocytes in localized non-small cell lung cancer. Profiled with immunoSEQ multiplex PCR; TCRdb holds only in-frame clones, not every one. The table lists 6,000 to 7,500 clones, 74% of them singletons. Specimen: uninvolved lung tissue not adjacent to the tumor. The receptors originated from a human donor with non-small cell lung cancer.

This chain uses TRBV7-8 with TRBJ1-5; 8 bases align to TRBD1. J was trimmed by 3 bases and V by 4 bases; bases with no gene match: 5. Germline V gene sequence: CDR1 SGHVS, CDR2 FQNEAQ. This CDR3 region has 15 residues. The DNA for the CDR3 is TGTGCCAGCAGCTCGGGGGACAGGATCAATCAGCCCCAGCATTTT. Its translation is CASSSGDRINQPQHF.

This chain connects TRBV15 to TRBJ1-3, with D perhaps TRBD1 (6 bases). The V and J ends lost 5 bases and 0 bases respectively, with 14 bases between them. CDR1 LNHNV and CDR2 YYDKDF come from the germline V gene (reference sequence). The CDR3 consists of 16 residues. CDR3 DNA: TGTGCCACCAGCGGGGGACACCCCGGCTCTGGAAACACCATATATTTT. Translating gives CATSGGHPGSGNTIYF.

CDR3 sequence reads: CASSPLGAGVFYEQYF. The CDR3 DNA follows: TGTGCCAGCAGCCCCCTGGGAGCGGGGGTCTTCTACGAGCAGTACTTC. J is TRBJ2-7 and V is TRBV7-2, with 8 positions matching TRBD2. Germline V lookup: CDR1 SGHTA, CDR2 FQGNSA. V lost 5 bases and J lost 3; bases outside the gene matches: 12. CDR3 length equals 16 residues.

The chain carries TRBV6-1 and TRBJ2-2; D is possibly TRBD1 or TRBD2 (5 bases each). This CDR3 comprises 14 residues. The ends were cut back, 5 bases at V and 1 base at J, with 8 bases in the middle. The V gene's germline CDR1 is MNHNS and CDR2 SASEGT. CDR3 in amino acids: CASSRGRNTGELFF. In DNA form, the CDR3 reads TGTGCCAGCAGTCGGGGCCGGAACACCGGGGAGCTGTTTTTT.

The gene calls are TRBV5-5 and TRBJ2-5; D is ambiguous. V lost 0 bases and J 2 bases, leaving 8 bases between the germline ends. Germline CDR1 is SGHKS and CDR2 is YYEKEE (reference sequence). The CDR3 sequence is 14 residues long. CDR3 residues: CASSLVGQQETQYF. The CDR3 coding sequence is TGTGCCAGCAGCTTGGTTGGGCAGCAAGAGACCCAGTACTTC.

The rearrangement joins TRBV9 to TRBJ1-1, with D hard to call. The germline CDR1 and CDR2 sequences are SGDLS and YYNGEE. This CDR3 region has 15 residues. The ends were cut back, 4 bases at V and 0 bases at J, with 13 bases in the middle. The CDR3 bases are TGTGCCAGCAGCCCACACGGAGAAATGAACACTGAAGCTTTCTTT. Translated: CASSPHGEMNTEAFF. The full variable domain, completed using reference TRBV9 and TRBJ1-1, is DSGVTQTPKHLITATGQRVTLRCSPRSGDLSVYWYQQSLDQGLQFLIQYYNGEERAKGNILERFSAQQFPDLHSELNLSSLELGDSALYFCASSPHGEMNTEAFFGQGTRLTVV.

CDR3 DNA: TGTGCCAGCAGTTCGCGGGCGGGGCTCAATGAGCAGTTCTTC. Encoded protein: CASSSRAGLNEQFF. J is TRBJ2-1 and V is TRBV6-5; D perhaps matches TRBD2 (6 bases). This CDR3 region has 14 residues. Trimming took 4 bases from V and 6 from J, leaving 13 bases between them. The germline V gene encodes CDR1 MNHEY and CDR2 SVGAGI.

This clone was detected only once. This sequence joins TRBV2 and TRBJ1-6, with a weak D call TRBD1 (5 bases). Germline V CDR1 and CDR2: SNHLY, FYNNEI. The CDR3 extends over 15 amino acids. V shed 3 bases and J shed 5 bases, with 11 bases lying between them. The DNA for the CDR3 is TGTGCCAGCAGTGACAGGGCGTCAAATAATTCACCCCTCCACTTT. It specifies CASSDRASNNSPLHF.

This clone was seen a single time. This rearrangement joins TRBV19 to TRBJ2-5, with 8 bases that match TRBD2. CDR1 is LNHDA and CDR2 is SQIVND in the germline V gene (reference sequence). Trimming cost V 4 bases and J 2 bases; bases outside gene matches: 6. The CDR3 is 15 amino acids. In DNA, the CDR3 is TGTGCCAGTAGTAGAGCGGCGGGGGGACAAGAGACCCAGTACTTC. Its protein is CASSRAAGGQETQYF.

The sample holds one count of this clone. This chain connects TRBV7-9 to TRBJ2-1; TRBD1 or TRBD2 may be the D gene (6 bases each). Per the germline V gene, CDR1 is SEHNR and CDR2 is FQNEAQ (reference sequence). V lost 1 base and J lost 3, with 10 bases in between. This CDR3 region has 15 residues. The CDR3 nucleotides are TGTGCCAGCAGCTTAGGGGGGGCTTTCTACAATGAGCAGTTCTTC. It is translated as CASSLGGAFYNEQFF.

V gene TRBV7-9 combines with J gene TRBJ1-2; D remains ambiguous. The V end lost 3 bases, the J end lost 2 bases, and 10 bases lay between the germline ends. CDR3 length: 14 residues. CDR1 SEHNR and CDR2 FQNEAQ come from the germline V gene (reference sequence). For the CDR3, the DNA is TGTGCCAGCAGCTTGGGCAGAGTCAACTATGGCTACACCTTC. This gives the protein CASSLGRVNYGYTF. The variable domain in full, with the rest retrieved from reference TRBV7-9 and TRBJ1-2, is DTGVSQNPRHKITKRGQNVTFRCDPISEHNRLYWYRQTLGQGPEFLTYFQNEAQLEKSRLLSDRFSAERPKGSFSTLEIQRTEQGDSAMYLCASSLGRVNYGYTFGSGTRLTVV.

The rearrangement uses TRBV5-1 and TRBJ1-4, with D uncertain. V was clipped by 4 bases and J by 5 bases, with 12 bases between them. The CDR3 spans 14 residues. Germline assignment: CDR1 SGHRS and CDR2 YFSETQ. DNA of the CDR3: TGCGCCAGCAGCCCGACTGGGGTAAATGAAAAACTGTTTTTT. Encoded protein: CASSPTGVNEKLFF.

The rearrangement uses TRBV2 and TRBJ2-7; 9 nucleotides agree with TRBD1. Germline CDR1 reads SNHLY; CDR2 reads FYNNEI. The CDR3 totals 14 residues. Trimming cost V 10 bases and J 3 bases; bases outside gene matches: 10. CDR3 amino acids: CAITLRDRDYEQYF. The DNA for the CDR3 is TGTGCCATAACACTCCGGGACAGGGACTACGAGCAGTACTTC.

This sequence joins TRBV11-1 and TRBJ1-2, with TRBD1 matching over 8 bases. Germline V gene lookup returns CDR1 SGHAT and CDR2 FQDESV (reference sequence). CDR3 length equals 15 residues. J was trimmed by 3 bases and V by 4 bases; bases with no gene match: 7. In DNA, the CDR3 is TGTGCCAGCAGCTCCGGACAGGGTGGTGACTATGGCTACACCTTC. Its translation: CASSSGQGGDYGYTF.

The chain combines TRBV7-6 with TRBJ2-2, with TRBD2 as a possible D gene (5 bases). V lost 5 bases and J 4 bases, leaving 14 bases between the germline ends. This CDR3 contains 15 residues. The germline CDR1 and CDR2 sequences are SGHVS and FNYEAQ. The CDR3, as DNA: TGTGCCAGCAGCAGAGACGGGGTTGTCACCGGGGAGCTGTTTTTT. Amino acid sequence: CASSRDGVVTGELFF.

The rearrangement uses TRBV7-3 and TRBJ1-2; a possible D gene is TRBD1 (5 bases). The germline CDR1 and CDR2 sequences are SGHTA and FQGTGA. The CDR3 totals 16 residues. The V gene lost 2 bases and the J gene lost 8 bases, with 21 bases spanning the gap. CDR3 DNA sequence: TGTGCCAGCAGCTTAGAGGGGCCAGGAGCTATGGGGGGCTACACCTTC. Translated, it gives CASSLEGPGAMGGYTF.

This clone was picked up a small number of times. CDR3 DNA sequence: TGTGCCAGCAGCTTAGCGCCTCGAACTAGCGGGGGGGCCCTAGATACGCAGTATTTT. Its protein is CASSLAPRTSGGALDTQYF. This rearrangement joins TRBV7-8 to TRBJ2-3, with 13 bases aligning to TRBD2. This CDR3 spans 19 amino acids. V lost 0 bases and J lost 5; bases outside the gene matches: 11. The germline V gene encodes CDR1 SGHVS and CDR2 FQNEAQ.

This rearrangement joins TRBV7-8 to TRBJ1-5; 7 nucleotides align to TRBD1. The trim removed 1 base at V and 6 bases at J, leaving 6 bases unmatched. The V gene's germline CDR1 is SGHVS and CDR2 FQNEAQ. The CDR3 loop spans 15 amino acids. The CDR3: CASSLDRGRSQPQHF. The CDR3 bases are TGTGCCAGCAGCTTAGACAGGGGTAGGAGTCAGCCCCAGCATTTT.

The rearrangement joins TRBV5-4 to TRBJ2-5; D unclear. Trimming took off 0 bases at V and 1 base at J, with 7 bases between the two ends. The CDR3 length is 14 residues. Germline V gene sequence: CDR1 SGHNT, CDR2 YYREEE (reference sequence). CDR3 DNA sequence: TGTGCCAGCAGCTTGGGAAGGGCCCAAGAGACCCAGTACTTC. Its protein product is CASSLGRAQETQYF.

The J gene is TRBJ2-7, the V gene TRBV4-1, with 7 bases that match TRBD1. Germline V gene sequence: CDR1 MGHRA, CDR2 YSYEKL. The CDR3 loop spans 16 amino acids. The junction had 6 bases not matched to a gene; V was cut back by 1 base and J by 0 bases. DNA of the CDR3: TGCGCCAGCAGCCAAGGGTCGGACAGGCTCTCCTACGAGCAGTACTTC. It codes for CASSQGSDRLSYEQYF.

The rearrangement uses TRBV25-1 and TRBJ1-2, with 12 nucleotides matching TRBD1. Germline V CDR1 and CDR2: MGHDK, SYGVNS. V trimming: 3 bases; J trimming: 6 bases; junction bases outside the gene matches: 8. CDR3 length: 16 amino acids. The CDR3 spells CASSDGGTGGLNGYTF. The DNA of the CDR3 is TGTGCCAGCAGTGACGGGGGGACAGGGGGCCTCAATGGCTACACCTTC.

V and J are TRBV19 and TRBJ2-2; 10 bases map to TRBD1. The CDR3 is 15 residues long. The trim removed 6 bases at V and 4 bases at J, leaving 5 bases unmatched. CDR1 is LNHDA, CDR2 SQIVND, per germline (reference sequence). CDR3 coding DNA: TGTGCCAGTAGCCGAAGGACAGGGGGCACCGGGGAGCTGTTTTTT. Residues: CASSRRTGGTGELFF.

CDR3 in DNA: TGTGCCACAACCACTTACTACGAGCAGTACTTC. It is translated as CATTTYYEQYF. The V and J genes are TRBV6-6 and TRBJ2-5; D uncertain. TRBJ2-7 explains the end of the DNA better; the J call may be wrong. This CDR3 spans 11 amino acids. Germline CDR1 MNHNY, CDR2 SVGAGI (reference sequence).

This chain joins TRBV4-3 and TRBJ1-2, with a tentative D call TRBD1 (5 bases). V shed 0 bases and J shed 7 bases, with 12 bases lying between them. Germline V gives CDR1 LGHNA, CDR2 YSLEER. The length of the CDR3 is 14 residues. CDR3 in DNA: TGCGCCAGCAGCCAAGAGGAGGGGTTAAGTGGCTACACCTTC. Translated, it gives CASSQEEGLSGYTF.

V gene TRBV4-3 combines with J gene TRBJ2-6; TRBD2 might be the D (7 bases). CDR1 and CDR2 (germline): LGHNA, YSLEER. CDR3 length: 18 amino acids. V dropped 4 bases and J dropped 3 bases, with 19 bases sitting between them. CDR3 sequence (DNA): TGCGCCAGCAGCCCGGGGGGCCTAACAGGGATTGGGGCCAACGTCCTGACTTTC. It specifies CASSPGGLTGIGANVLTF.

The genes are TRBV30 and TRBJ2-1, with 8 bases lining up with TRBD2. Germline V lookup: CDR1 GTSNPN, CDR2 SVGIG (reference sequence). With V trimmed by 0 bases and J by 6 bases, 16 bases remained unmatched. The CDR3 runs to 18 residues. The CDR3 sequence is CAWSVRRGAVLWRNEQFF. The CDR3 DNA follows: TGTGCCTGGAGTGTTCGGCGGGGGGCTGTCCTTTGGCGCAATGAGCAGTTCTTC.

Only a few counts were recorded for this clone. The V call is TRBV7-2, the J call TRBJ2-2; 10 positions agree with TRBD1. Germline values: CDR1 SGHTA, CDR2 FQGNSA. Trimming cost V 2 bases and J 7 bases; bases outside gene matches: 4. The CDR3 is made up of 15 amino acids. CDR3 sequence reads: CASSLRTGGSGELFF. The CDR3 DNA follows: TGTGCCAGCAGCTTAAGGACAGGGGGAAGCGGGGAGCTGTTTTTT.

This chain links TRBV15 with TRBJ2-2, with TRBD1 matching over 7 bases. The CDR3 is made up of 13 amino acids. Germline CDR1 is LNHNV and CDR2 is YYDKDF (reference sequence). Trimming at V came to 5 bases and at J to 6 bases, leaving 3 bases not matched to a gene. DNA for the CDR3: TGTGCCACCAGCCCCGACAGGGCCGGGGAGCTGTTTTTT. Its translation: CATSPDRAGELFF.

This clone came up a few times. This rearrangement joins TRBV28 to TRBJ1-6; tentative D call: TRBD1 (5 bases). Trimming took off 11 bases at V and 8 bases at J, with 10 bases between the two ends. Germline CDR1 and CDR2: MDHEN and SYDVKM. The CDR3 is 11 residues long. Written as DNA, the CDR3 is TGTGCCGCAGGGACTGATTCACCCCTCCACTTT. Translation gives CAAGTDSPLHF.

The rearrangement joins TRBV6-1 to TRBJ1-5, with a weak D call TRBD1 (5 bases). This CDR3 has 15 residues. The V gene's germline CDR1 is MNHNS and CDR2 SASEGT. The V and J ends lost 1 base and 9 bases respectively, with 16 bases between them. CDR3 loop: CASSEGDDSGSPQHF. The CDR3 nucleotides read TGTGCCAGCAGTGAAGGGGACGACAGTGGATCGCCCCAGCATTTT.

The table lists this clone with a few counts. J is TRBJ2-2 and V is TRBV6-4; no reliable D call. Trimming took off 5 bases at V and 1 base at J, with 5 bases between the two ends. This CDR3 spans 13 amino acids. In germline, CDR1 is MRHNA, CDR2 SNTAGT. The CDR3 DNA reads TGTGCCAGCAGTTCTGGGAACACCGGGGAGCTGTTTTTT. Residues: CASSSGNTGELFF.

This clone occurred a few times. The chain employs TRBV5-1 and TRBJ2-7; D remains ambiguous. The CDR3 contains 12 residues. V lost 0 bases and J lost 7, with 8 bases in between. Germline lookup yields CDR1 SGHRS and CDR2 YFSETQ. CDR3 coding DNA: TGCGCCAGCAGCTTGGACCTGGGGGAGCAGTACTTC. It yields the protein CASSLDLGEQYF.